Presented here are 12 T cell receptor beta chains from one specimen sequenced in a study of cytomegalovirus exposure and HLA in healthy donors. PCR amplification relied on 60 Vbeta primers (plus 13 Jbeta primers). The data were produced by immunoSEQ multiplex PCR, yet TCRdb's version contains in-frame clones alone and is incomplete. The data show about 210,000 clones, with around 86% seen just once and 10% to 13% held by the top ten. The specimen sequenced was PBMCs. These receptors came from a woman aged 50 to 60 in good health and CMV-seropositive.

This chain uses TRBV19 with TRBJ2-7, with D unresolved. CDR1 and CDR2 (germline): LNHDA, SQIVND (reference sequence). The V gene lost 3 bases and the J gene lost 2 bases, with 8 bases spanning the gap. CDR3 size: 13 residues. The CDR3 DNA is TGTGCCAGTAGTATTGCCGAGGCCTACGAGCAGTACTTC. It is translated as CASSIAEAYEQYF.

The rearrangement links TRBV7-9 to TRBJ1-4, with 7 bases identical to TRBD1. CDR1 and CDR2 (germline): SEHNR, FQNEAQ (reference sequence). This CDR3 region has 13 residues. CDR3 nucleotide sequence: TGTGCTCATGCCGGGACAGCAAATGAAAAACTGTTTTTT. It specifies CAHAGTANEKLFF.

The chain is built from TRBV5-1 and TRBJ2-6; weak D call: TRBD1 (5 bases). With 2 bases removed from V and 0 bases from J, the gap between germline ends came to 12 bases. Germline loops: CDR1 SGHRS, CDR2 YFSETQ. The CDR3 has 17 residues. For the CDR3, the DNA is TGCGCCAGCAGCTTCGGCAGGACAATCTCTGGGGCCAACGTCCTGACTTTC. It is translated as CASSFGRTISGANVLTF.

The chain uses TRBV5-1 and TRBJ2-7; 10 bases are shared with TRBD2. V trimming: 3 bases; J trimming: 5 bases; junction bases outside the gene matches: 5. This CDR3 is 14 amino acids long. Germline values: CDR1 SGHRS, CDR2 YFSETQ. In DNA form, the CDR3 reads TGCGCCAGCAGCTCAGCGGGGGGGCCAAACGAGCAGTACTTC. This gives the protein CASSSAGGPNEQYF.

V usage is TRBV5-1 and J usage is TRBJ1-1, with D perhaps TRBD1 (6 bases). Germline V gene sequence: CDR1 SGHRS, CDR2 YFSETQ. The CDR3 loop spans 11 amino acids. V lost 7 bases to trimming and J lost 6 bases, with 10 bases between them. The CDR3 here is CASQTGPEAFF. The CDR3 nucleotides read TGCGCCAGCCAAACAGGGCCTGAAGCTTTCTTT.

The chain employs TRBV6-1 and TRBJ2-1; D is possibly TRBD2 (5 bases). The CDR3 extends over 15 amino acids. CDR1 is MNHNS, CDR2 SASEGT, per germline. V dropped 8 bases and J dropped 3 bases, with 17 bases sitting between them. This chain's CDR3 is CASPRPGGFYNEQFF. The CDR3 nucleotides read TGTGCCAGCCCACGACCAGGCGGGTTCTACAATGAGCAGTTCTTC.

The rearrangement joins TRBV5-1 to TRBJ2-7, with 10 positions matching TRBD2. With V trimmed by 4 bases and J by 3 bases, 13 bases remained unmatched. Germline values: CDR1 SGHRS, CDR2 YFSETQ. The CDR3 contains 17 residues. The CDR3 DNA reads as TGCGCCAGCAGCCCCAAAATAGCGGGGGGCTTACTCTACGAGCAGTACTTC. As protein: CASSPKIAGGLLYEQYF.

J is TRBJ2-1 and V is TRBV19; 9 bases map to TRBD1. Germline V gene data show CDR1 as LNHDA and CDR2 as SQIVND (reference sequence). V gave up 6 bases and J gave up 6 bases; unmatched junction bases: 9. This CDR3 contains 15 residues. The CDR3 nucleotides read TGTGCCAGTAGACCGGGACAGGGAACCGCCAATGAGCAGTTCTTC. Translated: CASRPGQGTANEQFF.

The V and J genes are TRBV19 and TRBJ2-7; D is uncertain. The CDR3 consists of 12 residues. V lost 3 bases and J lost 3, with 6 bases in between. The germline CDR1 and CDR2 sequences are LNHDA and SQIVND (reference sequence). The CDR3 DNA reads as TGTGCCAGTAGTATCCCCAGCTACGAGCAGTACTTC. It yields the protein CASSIPSYEQYF.

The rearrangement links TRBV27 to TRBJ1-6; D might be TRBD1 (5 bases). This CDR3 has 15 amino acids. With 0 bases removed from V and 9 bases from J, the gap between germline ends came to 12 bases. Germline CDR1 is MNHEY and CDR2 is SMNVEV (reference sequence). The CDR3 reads CASSLSRGDGSPLHF. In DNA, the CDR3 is TGTGCCAGCAGTTTATCTCGGGGGGATGGTTCACCCCTCCACTTT.

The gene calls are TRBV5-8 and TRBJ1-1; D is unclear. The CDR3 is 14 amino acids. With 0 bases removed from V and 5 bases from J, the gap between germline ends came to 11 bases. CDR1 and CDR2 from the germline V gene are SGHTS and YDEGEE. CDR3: CASSLDAGNTEAFF. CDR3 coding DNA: TGTGCCAGCAGCTTGGACGCGGGGAATACTGAAGCTTTCTTT.

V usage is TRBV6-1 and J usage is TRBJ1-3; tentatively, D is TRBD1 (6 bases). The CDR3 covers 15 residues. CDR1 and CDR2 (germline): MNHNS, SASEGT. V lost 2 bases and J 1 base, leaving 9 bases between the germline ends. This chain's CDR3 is CASSEWGQSGNTIYF. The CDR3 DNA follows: TGTGCCAGCAGTGAATGGGGACAATCTGGAAACACCATATATTTT.